The sequence of this T cell receptor (beta chain) was determined in a study of CD8+CD57+ T cells in acquired aplastic anemia. Background on the study: Sorted CD4+ and CD8+ cells gave a mean 3.2 ug DNA, range roughly 0.19 to 27.4 ug. Healthy donor sequencing depth: some 10 million CD4+, approximately 11 million CD8+ reads. Study observations and caveats: Some 31 sequences, all CD8+ CDR3, were shared between patients and controls.

V lost 4 bases and J lost 8, with 8 bases in between. Germline V lookup: CDR1 SGHTA, CDR2 FQGNSA. This CDR3 has 11 amino acids. As for this clonotype: The antigen is unknown.

Investigators profiled TCR beta VDJ and CDR3 from genomic DNA template. TCRdb passed the reads through MiXCR, listing each CDR3 protein once. The table has fewer than 250,000 distinct CDR3 sequences, around half seen once; the top ten hold approximately 15%. The chain joins TRBV7-2 to TRBJ1-2; D is uncertain. Source material: sorted CD4+, CD8+, or CD8+CD57+ T cells (not recorded which) from PBMCs. This TCR came from a human donor in good health, serving as a control. The CDR3 loop is CASSSNAGYTF. The CDR3 region has the DNA TGTGCCAGCAGCTCAAACGCAGGCTACACCTTC. Full variable domain (missing parts from reference TRBV7-2 and TRBJ1-2): GAGVSQSPSNKVTEKGKDVELRCDPISGHTALYWYRQSLGQGLEFLIYFQGNSAPDKSGLPSDRFSAERTGGSVSTLTIQRTQQEDSAVYLCASSSNAGYTFGSGTRLTVV.